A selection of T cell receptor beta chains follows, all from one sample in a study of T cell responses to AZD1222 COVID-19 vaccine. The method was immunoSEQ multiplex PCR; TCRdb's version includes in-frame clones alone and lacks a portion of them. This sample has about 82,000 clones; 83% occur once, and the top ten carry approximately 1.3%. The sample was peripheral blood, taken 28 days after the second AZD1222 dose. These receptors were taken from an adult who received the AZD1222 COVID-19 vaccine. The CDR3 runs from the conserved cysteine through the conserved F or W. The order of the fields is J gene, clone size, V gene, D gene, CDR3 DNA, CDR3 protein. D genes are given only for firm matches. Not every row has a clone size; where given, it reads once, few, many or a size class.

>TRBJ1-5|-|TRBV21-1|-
TGTGCCAGCAGCGTTTCGCCAGGGGGTGGCAATCAGCCCCAGCATTTT
CASSVSPGGGNQPQHF
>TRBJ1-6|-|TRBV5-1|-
TGCGCCAGCAGACCGGCCGTGAGCTCCTATAATTCACCCCTCCACTTT
CASRPAVSSYNSPLHF
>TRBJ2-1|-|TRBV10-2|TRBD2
TGCGCCAGCAGATTAGCGGGAAACTCTCCCCATGAGCAGTTCTTC
CASRLAGNSPHEQFF
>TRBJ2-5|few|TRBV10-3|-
TGTGCCATCAGTGAGGGGCGGACCTCCGTAGAGACCCAGTACTTC
CAISEGRTSVETQYF
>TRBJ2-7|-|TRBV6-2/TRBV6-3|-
TGTGCCAGCAGTTCTTTGGGTGGCGAGCAGTACTTC
CASSSLGGEQYF
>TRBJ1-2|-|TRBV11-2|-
TGTGCCAGCAGCTTCGACGGAAGCTATGGCTACACCTTC
CASSFDGSYGYTF
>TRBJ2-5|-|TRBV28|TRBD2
TGTGCCAGCAGTGGGACTAGCGTTTTGGAGACCCAGTACTTC
CASSGTSVLETQYF
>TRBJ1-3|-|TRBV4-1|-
TGCGCCAGCAGCCAAGATTGGGGGACCATATATTTT
CASSQDWGTIYF
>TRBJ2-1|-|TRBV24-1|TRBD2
TGTGCCACCAGTGATTTGAGGCTAGCGGGAGGGGGGGAGCAGTTCTTC
CATSDLRLAGGGEQFF
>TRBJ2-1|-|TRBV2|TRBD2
TGTGCCAGCATTTACGGACTAGCGGGAGAGGGTGAGCAGTTCTTC
CASIYGLAGEGEQFF
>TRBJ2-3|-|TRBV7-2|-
TGTGCCAGCAGCTTATTTGGTGGCACTAGCACAGATACGCAGTATTTT
CASSLFGGTSTDTQYF
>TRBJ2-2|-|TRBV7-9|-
TGTGCCAGCAGCCCCACCGCCAAAAGAACAGGGACCGGGGAGCTGTTTTTT
CASSPTAKRTGTGELFF
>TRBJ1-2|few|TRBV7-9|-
TGTGCCAGCAGCTTAGCCGGCGCCTCTGGGGGCTATGGCTACACCTTC
CASSLAGASGGYGYTF
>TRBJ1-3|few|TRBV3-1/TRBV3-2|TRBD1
TGTGCCAGCAGCGCGACAGGGGACTCTGGAAACACCATATATTTT
CASSATGDSGNTIYF
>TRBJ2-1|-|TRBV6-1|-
TGTGCCAGCAGTGCAGGTTCTCCTGACTCCTACAATGAGCAGTTCTTC
CASSAGSPDSYNEQFF
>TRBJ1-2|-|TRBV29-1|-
TGCAGCGCCGGGGCCATCGAGAATTATGGCTACACCTTC
CSAGAIENYGYTF
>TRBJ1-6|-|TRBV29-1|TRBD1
TGCAGCGTTGCGACAGGGGGCAATTCACCCCTCCACTTT
CSVATGGNSPLHF
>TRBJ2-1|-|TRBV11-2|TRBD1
TGTGCCAGCAGCTTAGGTAGCGGCCGGACAGGGAATGAGCAGTTCTTC
CASSLGSGRTGNEQFF
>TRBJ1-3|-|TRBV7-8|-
TGTGCCAGCAGGTCCGGGAACTCTGGAAACACCATATATTTT
CASRSGNSGNTIYF
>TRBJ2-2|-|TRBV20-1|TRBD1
TGCAGTGCTGGTGGACAGGGTATCGCCGGGGAGCTGTTTTTT
CSAGGQGIAGELFF
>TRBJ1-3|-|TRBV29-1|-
TGCAGCGTTGAGTCAGACACCATATATTTT
CSVESDTIYF
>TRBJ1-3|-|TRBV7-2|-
TGTGCCAGCAGATCCGGGACACAAGGGTTGGCTGGAAACACCATATATTTT
CASRSGTQGLAGNTIYF
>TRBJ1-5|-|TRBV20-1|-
TGCAGTGCTAGTGCGGGGGCCGCGGGCAATCAGCCCCAGCATTTT
CSASAGAAGNQPQHF
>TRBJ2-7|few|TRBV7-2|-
TGTGCCAGCAGCTACTCGGAGGCCTACGAGCAGTACTTC
CASSYSEAYEQYF
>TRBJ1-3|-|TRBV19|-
TGTGCCAGTAGTAGGGAGACATCCAGACGGGACACCATATATTTT
CASSRETSRRDTIYF
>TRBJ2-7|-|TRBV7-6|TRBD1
TGTGCCAGCAGCTTAGCGGACAGGGATGGCTACGAGCAGTACTTC
CASSLADRDGYEQYF
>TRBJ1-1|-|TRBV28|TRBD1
TGTGCCAGCCGGGGACAGGGTGGTTACACTGAAGCTTTCTTT
CASRGQGGYTEAFF
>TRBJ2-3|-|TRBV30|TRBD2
TGTGCCTGGAGTGGGCTAGCGGGAGGGGCAGATACGCAGTATTTT
CAWSGLAGGADTQYF
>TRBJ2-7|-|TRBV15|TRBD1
TGTGCCACCAGCAGAGATAAGGGGGCAGGTTCCTACGAGCAGTACTTC
CATSRDKGAGSYEQYF
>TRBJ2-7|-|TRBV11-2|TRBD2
TGTGCCAGCAGCCCTAGCTCGACTAGCGGGAGGGCCTGGGAGCAGTACTTC
CASSPSSTSGRAWEQYF
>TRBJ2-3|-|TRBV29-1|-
TGCAGCGTTGAAGTAAATAGCTTTGGCTCAGATACGCAGTATTTT
CSVEVNSFGSDTQYF
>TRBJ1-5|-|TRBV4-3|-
TGCGCCAGCAGCCAAGATTGGGCAGCTAATCAGCCCCAGCATTTT
CASSQDWAANQPQHF
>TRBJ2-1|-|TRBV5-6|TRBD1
TGTGCCAGCAGCTTGGGGGGGACAGGGTTGTCCAATGAGCAGTTCTTC
CASSLGGTGLSNEQFF
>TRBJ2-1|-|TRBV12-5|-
TGTGCTAGTGGTTTGGTACAATACAATGAGCAGTTCTTC
CASGLVQYNEQFF
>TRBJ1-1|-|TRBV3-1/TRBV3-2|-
TGTGCCAGCAGCCAAGTTCCGTCCCTGAACACTGAAGCTTTCTTT
CASSQVPSLNTEAFF
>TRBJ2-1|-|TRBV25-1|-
TGTGCCAGCAGTAGGGGGAATAACCCTAGAGGGGAGCAGTTCTTC
CASSRGNNPRGEQFF
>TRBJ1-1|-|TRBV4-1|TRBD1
TGCGCCAGCAGCCAACCCCGACAGGGCCGAACTGAAGCTTTCTTT
CASSQPRQGRTEAFF
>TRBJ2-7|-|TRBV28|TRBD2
TGTGCCAGCACCGAAAGCGGGAAAGGCTACGAGCAGTACTTC
CASTESGKGYEQYF
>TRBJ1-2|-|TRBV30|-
TGTGCCTGGAGTGTAATCCATGGCTACACCTTC
CAWSVIHGYTF
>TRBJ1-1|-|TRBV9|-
TGTGCCAGCAGCACGCAGTTGAACACTGAAGCTTTCTTT
CASSTQLNTEAFF
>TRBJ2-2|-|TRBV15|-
TGTGCCACCAGCTCCCCCAAGGGGGGCGCGAACACCGGGGAGCTGTTTTTT
CATSSPKGGANTGELFF
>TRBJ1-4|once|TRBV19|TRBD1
TGTGCCAGTAGTACCGGACAGGGCCTTGAAAAACTGTTTTTT
CASSTGQGLEKLFF
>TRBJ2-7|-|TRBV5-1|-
TGCGCCAGCAGCTTGGCCATGTCGGGGAGATCCTACGAGCAGTACTTC
CASSLAMSGRSYEQYF
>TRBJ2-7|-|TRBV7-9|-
TGTGCCAGCAGCTTAGAGTCCTACGAGCAGTACTTC
CASSLESYEQYF
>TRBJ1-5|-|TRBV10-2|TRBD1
TGCGCCAGCAGAGGGGGACAGGGGAATCAGCCCCAGCATTTT
CASRGGQGNQPQHF